The sequence of this T cell receptor beta chain was determined in a study of radiation and T cells in renal cell carcinoma. TCRdb's copy holds only in-frame clones and misses some; the assay was immunoSEQ multiplex PCR. The sample has around 95,000 clones, approximately 82% seen once. The time point is: blood 4 weeks post-SBRT, at nephrectomy. Sample treatment: 15 Gy SBRT to primary tumor, nephrectomy 4 weeks later. The CDR3 is made up of 16 amino acids. Germline V gene sequence: CDR1 LNHDA, CDR2 SQIVND (reference sequence). The ends were cut back, 4 bases at V and 4 bases at J, with 17 bases in the middle.

The chain couples TRBV19 to TRBJ1-5; D might be TRBD1 (6 bases). This clonotype was sampled from a man in his sixties with renal cell carcinoma. The sample here was blood, taken from a patient whose treatment included radiotherapy and nephrectomy. CDR3 sequence: CASSTLEGGVNQPQHF. CDR3 sequence (DNA): TGTGCCAGTAGTACATTAGAGGGGGGGGTAAATCAGCCCCAGCATTTT.